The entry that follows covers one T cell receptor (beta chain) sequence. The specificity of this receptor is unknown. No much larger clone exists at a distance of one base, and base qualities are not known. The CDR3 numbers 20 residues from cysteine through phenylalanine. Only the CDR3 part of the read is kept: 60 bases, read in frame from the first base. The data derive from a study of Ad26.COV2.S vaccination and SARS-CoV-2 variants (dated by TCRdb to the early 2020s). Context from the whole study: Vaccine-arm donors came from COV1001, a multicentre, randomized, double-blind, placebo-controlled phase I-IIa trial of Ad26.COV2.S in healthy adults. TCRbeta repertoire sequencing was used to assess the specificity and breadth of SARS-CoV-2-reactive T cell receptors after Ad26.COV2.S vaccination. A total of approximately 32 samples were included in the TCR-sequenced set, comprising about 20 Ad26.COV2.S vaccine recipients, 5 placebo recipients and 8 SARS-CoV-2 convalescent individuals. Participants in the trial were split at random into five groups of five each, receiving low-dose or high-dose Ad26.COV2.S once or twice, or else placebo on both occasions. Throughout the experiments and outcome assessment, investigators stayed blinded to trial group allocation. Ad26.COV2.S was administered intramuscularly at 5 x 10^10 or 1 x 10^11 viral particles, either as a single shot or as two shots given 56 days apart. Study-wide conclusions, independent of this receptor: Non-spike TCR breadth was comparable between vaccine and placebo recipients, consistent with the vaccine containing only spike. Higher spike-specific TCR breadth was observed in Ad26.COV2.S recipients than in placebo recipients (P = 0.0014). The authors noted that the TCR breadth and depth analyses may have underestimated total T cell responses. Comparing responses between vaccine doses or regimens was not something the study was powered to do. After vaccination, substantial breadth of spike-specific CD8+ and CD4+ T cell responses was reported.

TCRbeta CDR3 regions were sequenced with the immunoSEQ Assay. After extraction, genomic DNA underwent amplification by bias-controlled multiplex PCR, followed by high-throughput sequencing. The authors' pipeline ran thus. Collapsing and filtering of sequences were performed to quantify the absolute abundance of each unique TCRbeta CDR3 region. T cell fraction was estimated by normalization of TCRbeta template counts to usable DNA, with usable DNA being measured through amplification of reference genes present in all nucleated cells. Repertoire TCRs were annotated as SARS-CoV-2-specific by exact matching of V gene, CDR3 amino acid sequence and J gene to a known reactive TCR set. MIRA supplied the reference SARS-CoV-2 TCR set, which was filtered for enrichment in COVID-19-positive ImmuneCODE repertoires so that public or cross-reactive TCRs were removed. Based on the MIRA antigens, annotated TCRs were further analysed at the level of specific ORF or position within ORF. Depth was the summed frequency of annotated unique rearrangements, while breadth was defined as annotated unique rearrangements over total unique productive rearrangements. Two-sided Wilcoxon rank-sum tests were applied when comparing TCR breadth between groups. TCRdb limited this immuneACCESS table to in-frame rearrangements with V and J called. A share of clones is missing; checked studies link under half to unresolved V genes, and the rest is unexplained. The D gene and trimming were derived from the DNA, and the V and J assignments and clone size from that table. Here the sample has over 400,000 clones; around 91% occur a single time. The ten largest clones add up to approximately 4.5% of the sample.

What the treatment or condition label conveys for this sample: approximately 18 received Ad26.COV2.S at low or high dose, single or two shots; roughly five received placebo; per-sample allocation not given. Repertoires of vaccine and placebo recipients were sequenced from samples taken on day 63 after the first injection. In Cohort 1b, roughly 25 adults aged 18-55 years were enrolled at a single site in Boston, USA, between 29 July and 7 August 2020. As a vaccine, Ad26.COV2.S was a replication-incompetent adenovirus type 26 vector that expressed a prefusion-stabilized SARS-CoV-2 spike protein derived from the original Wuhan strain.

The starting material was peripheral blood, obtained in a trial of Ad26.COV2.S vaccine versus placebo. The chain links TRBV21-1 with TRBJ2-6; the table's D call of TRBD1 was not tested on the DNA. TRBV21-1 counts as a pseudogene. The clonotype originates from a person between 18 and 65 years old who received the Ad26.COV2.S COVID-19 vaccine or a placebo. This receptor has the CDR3 CASSKSSPGQGRSGANVLTF. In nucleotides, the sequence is TGTGCCAGCAGCAAATCCTCGCCGGGACAGGGACGCTCTGGGGCCAACGTCCTGACTTTC.